These 3 T cell receptor beta chains were all obtained from the same sample, sequenced in a study of siplizumab effects on memory and regulatory T cells. TCRdb keeps only in-frame clones here, not all; method: immunoSEQ multiplex PCR. Among roughly 100,000 clones listed, nearly 95% were seen once. Sequencing was done on a sample of Tregs sorted from blood. The origin of the receptors is a human donor in good health.

The rearrangement uses TRBV30 and TRBJ2-2; D possibly corresponds to TRBD2 (6 bases). The germline gives CDR1 GTSNPN, CDR2 SVGIG (reference sequence). This CDR3 region has 14 residues. Between the trimmed V and J ends, which lost 2 bases and 6 bases, there was a span of 13 bases. CDR3: CAWSPIRGAGELFF. CDR3 sequence (DNA): TGTGCCTGGAGTCCGATCCGCGGGGCCGGGGAGCTGTTTTTT.

The rearrangement joins TRBV7-9 to TRBJ2-2, with unresolved D. Trimming left V 1 base short and J 6 bases short, with 6 bases between. CDR1 is SEHNR, CDR2 FQNEAQ, per germline (reference sequence). The CDR3 consists of 13 residues. For the CDR3, the DNA is TGTGCCAGCAGCTTAGTCTCCCCCGGGGAGCTGTTTTTT. Protein sequence: CASSLVSPGELFF.

This clone was seen just once. J is TRBJ2-5 and V is TRBV10-1; weak D call: TRBD1 (6 bases). CDR1 WNHNN and CDR2 SYGVQD come from the germline V gene (reference sequence). The V end lost 5 bases, the J end lost 5 bases, and 12 bases lay between the germline ends. The CDR3 sequence is 13 residues long. The CDR3 protein is CASSLSRGETQYF. The CDR3 DNA reads TGCGCCAGCAGTCTCTCAAGGGGGGAGACCCAGTACTTC.